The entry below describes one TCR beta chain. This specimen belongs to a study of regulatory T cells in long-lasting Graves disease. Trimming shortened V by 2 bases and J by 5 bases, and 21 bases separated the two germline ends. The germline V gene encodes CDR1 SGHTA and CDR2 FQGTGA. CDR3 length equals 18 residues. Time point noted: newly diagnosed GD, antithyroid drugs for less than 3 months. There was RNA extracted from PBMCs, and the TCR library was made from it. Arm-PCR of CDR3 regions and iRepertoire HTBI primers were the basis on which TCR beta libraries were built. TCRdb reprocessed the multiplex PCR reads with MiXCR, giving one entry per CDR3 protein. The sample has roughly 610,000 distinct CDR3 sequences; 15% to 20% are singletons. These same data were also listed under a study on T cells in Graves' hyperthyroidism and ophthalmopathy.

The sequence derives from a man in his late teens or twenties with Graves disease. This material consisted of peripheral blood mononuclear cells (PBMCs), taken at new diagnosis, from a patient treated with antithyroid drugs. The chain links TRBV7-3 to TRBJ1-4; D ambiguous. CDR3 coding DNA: TGTGCCAGCAGCTTAGATGGCCAGGTCGGCCGCGTAAATGAAAAACTGTTTTTT. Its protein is CASSLDGQVGRVNEKLFF.